This T cell receptor (beta chain) came from a study of T cell responses to AZD1222 COVID-19 vaccine. Overall study findings and caveats: No repertoire was sampled before or during the peak T cell response, only after it. Vaccination with two AZD1222 doses was followed by a rise in Spike-specific TCR breadth and depth.

Note on this clone: The antigen is unknown.

CDR1 and CDR2 from the germline V gene are KGHDR and SFDVKD. The CDR3 sequence is 12 residues long. V lost 4 bases, J lost 6 bases, and 9 bases lay in between. Method: immunoSEQ multiplex PCR; TCRdb's copy keeps in-frame clones and lacks some. This table holds more than 150,000 clones, about 90% found once. The material sequenced was peripheral blood, taken on day 0 of MenACWY control vaccination. V usage is TRBV24-1 and J usage is TRBJ2-7; D ambiguous. The source is an adult in good health. CDR3 amino acids: CATSEGTSEQYF. CDR3 DNA: TGTGCCACCAGTGAAGGTACCAGCGAGCAGTACTTC.